Presented here are 5 T cell receptor beta chains from one specimen sequenced in a study of CD8+ T cells in alopecia areata. RNA extraction and reverse transcription yielded cDNA as sequencing template. Some clones are missing from TCRdb's copy, which holds only in-frame ones; the method was immunoSEQ multiplex PCR. Here the sample spans some 130,000 clones, 45% to 50% being singletons. This specimen was CD8+ T cells sorted from blood, taken at week 0. These receptors were collected from a human donor with alopecia areata.

The chain uses TRBV27 and TRBJ2-7; TRBD2 is a possible D gene (6 bases). Looked up from germline, CDR1 is MNHEY and CDR2 is SMNVEV (reference sequence). The V end was cut by 4 bases, the J end by 4 bases, with 11 bases between. The CDR3 runs to 13 residues. As DNA, the CDR3 is TGTGCCAGCAGTTATTCGGCGGGGTACGAGCAGTACTTC. Encoded protein: CASSYSAGYEQYF.

DNA for the CDR3: TGTGCCAGCAGTGAAGCGAGCGCAGGGAGCTCACCCCTCCACTTT. This codes for CASSEASAGSSPLHF. V gene TRBV2 combines with J gene TRBJ1-6; TRBD1 is a possible D gene (5 bases). V was trimmed by 0 bases and J by 10 bases, leaving 13 bases between them. This CDR3 region has 15 residues. Germline CDR1 is SNHLY and CDR2 is FYNNEI. Complete variable domain (other parts from reference TRBV2 and TRBJ1-6): EPEVTQTPSHQVTQMGQEVILRCVPISNHLYFYWYRQILGQKVEFLVSFYNNEISEKSEIFDDQFSVERPDGSNFTLKIRSTKLEDSAMYFCASSEASAGSSPLHFGNGTRLTVT.

This chain links TRBV30 with TRBJ1-1; D is perhaps TRBD1 (5 bases). The CDR3 is 15 residues long. Germline V gene data show CDR1 as GTSNPN and CDR2 as SVGIG (reference sequence). The V end lost 1 base, the J end lost 2 bases, and 14 bases lay between the germline ends. As DNA, the CDR3 is TGTGCCTGGAGTGGTCCACAGGAAGGTAACACTGAAGCTTTCTTT. Translated: CAWSGPQEGNTEAFF.

A few counts support this clone. This chain links TRBV10-3 with TRBJ2-5, with D perhaps matching TRBD2 (6 bases). The CDR3 is 15 amino acids. The V gene lost 4 bases and the J gene lost 0 bases, with 12 bases spanning the gap. CDR1 and CDR2 (germline): ENHRY, SYGVKD. The CDR3 DNA reads as TGTGCCATCAGTGTGTCTAGCGTGGACCAAGAGACCCAGTACTTC. Translated: CAISVSSVDQETQYF.

V and J are TRBV18 and TRBJ2-7, with a tentative D call TRBD1 (5 bases). The CDR3 covers 13 residues. V lost 6 bases, J lost 0 bases, and 9 bases lay in between. Germline V gene sequence: CDR1 KGHSH, CDR2 LQKENI. CDR3 residues: CASSPQGSYEQYF. The CDR3 coding sequence is TGTGCCAGCTCCCCCCAGGGCTCCTACGAGCAGTACTTC. The full variable domain, in which reference TRBV18 and TRBJ2-7 provide the parts outside the CDR3, is NAGVMQNPRHLVRRRGQEARLRCSPMKGHSHVYWYRQLPEEGLKFMVYLQKENIIDESGMPKERFSAEFPKEGPSILRIQQVVRGDSAAYFCASSPQGSYEQYFGPGTRLTVT.